One sample yielded the 9 T cell receptor beta chains listed below, sequenced in a study of T cells in Graves' hyperthyroidism and ophthalmopathy. The TCR beta CDR3 regions underwent amplification using RNA transcripts as the source. HTBI primers were employed in a first-round RT-PCR of the TCR CDR3. TCRdb passed the multiplex PCR reads through MiXCR, listing each CDR3 protein once. The table shows over 150,000 distinct CDR3 sequences, with less than 20% occurring only once. Source material: blood. All receptors derive from a woman between 50 and 59 years old with Graves' hyperthyroidism.

This clonotype was recorded many times. The chain links TRBV29-1 to TRBJ2-3; 7 nucleotides agree with TRBD1. This CDR3 has 13 amino acids. Trimming took 6 bases from V and 2 from J; bases not matched to a gene: 5. Per germline, CDR1 SQVTM and CDR2 ANQGSEA. Here the CDR3 DNA reads TGCAGCGTCCCGGGACAGTTCACAGATACGCAGTATTTT. Translating gives CSVPGQFTDTQYF.

V usage is TRBV11-2 and J usage is TRBJ2-1; D call uncertain. V lost 2 bases, J lost 8 bases, and 10 bases lay in between. CDR1 and CDR2 (germline): SGHAT, FQNNGV. The CDR3 has 13 amino acids. This chain's CDR3 is CASSLIPPDEQFF. Written as DNA, the CDR3 is TGTGCCAGCAGCTTAATTCCACCGGATGAGCAGTTCTTC.

Ten or more counts support this clonotype. This chain links TRBV3-1 with TRBJ2-3, with D possibly matching TRBD2 (5 bases). V shed 2 bases and J shed 0 bases, with 15 bases lying between them. CDR3 length: 17 residues. From germline, CDR1 is LGHDT and CDR2 YNNKEL (reference sequence). As DNA, the CDR3 is TGTGCCAGCAGCCAATCGCGGACTGGTTTCAGCACAGATACGCAGTATTTT. This codes for CASSQSRTGFSTDTQYF.

This clonotype was seen ten or more times. The chain combines TRBV6-5 with TRBJ2-3, with D perhaps TRBD2 (5 bases). Trimming pared 3 bases from V and 0 bases from J, leaving 13 bases between. CDR3 size: 16 residues. Germline values: CDR1 MNHEY, CDR2 SVGAGI. CDR3 loop: CASSYDYSTSTDTQYF. As DNA, the CDR3 is TGTGCCAGCAGTTATGACTACAGCACTAGCACAGATACGCAGTATTTT.

This clonotype occurred many times. This chain connects TRBV15 to TRBJ2-1; 7 nucleotides match TRBD2. This CDR3 contains 17 residues. CDR1 and CDR2 (germline): LNHNV, YYDKDF (reference sequence). Losses at the gene ends were 1 base for V and 5 bases for J; bases not matched to a gene: 11. CDR3 amino acids: CATSRGSLAVLNNEQFF. The CDR3 DNA reads TGTGCCACCAGCAGAGGATCCCTAGCGGTCCTGAACAATGAGCAGTTCTTC.

The gene calls are TRBV7-9 and TRBJ1-5; 8 bases agree with TRBD1. The CDR3 spans 15 residues. The germline V gene encodes CDR1 SEHNR and CDR2 FQNEAQ (reference sequence). The V and J ends lost 5 bases and 3 bases, in that order; junction bases with no gene match: 6. The CDR3 here is CASSMGQVDNQPQHF. Written as DNA, the CDR3 is TGTGCCAGCAGCATGGGACAGGTTGACAATCAGCCCCAGCATTTT.

This clonotype appeared a few times. The V gene is TRBV20-1, the J gene TRBJ2-5; no firm D call. CDR3 size: 15 residues. V lost 0 bases to trimming and J lost 9 bases, with 20 bases between them. Germline loops: CDR1 DFQATT, CDR2 SNEGSKA (reference sequence). CDR3 nucleotide sequence: TGCAGTGCTAGAGATCGTATATACCCCCTCCCGGCCCAGTACTTC. This codes for CSARDRIYPLPAQYF.

V and J are TRBV12-5 and TRBJ1-2; 7 positions match TRBD1. V dropped 1 base and J dropped 7; count of bases not matched to a gene: 0. The CDR3 covers 12 residues. The germline V gene encodes CDR1 LGHNT and CDR2 FRNRAP. The CDR3 spells CASGLGQGGYTF. CDR3 in DNA: TGTGCTAGTGGTTTGGGACAGGGTGGCTACACCTTC.

V is TRBV4-1 and J is TRBJ2-1, with 7 bases lining up with TRBD1. J lost 5 bases, V lost 3 bases, and 16 bases had no gene match. This CDR3 has 18 amino acids. CDR1 is MGHRA, CDR2 YSYEKL, per germline. For the CDR3, the DNA is TGCGCCAGCAGCCAGCCACAGGGGAGAGGGTCAAGACACAATGAGCAGTTCTTC. It codes for CASSQPQGRGSRHNEQFF.